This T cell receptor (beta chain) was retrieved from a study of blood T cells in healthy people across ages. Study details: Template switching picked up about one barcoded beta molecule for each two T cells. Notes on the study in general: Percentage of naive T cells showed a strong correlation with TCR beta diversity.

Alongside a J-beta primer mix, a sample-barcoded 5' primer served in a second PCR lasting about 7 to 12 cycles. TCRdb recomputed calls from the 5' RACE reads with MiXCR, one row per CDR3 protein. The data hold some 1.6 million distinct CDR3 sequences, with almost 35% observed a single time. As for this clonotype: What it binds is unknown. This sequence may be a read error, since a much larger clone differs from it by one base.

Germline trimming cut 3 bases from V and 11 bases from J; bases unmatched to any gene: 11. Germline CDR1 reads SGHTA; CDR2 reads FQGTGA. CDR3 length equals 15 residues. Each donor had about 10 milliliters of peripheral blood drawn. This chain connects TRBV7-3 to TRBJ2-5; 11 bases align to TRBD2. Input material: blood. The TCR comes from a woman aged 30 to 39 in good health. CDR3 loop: CASSLAGTSGYKQYF. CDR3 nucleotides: TGTGCCAGCAGCTTGGCCGGGACTAGCGGCTACAAGCAGTACTTC. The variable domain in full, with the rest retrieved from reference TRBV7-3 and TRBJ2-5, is GAGVSQTPSNKVTEKGKYVELRCDPISGHTALYWYRQSLGQGPEFLIYFQGTGAADDSGLPNDRFFAVRPEGSVSTLKIQRTERGDSAVYLCASSLAGTSGYKQYFGPGTRLLVL.